One sample yielded the 28 T cell receptor beta chains listed below, sequenced in a study of cytomegalovirus exposure and HLA in healthy donors. The PCR contained 60 Vbeta and 13 Jbeta primers. TCRdb keeps only in-frame clones here, not all; method: immunoSEQ multiplex PCR. Of around 99,000 clones listed, 60% to 80% were seen once; the top ten hold approximately 2.4%. The specimen sequenced was PBMCs. These receptors were obtained from a young man in good health and CMV-seronegative.

This clone was seen repeatedly, ten times or more. The V call is TRBV21-1, the J call TRBJ1-1. TRBV21-1 is tagged as a pseudogene. The CDR3 has 16 residues. Here the CDR3 reads CASSKALGGAGTEAFF. Written as DNA, the CDR3 is TGTGCCAGCAGCAAAGCGCTCGGGGGGGCAGGCACTGAAGCTTTCTTT.

V and J are TRBV28 and TRBJ2-7; 7 bases are shared with TRBD1. This CDR3 spans 13 amino acids. J was trimmed by 6 bases and V by 1 base; bases with no gene match: 3. Germline V gene sequence: CDR1 MDHEN, CDR2 SYDVKM. The CDR3 bases are TGTGCCAGCAGTTTATTCACAGGGGCCGAGCAGTACTTC. Amino acids: CASSLFTGAEQYF. Full variable domain (outside the CDR3, taken from reference TRBV28 and TRBJ2-7): DVKVTQSSRYLVKRTGEKVFLECVQDMDHENMFWYRQDPGLGLRLIYFSYDVKMKEKGDIPEGYSVSREKKERFSLILESASTNQTSMYLCASSLFTGAEQYFGPGTRLTVT.

In this sample, this clone turned up once. This chain uses TRBV6-5 with TRBJ1-2, with D possibly being TRBD1 (6 bases). The germline V gene encodes CDR1 MNHEY and CDR2 SVGAGI. CDR3 length: 13 residues. The germline V and J ends were trimmed by 6 bases and 8 bases, with 16 bases remaining between them. The CDR3 nucleotides are TGTGCCAGCAGGAGGGGTACAGGGCAGGGCTACACCTTC. It translates to CASRRGTGQGYTF.

The rearrangement uses TRBV2 and TRBJ2-3, with 12 bases identical to TRBD2. Germline CDR1 and CDR2: SNHLY and FYNNEI. The CDR3 has 15 amino acids. With 8 bases clipped from V and 4 bases from J, the junction kept 7 bases outside the gene matches. The CDR3 sequence: CASSRGLAGPDTQYF. The CDR3 DNA is TGTGCCAGCTCTAGAGGACTAGCGGGGCCAGATACGCAGTATTTT.

The DNA of the CDR3 is TGTGCCAGTAGTATTGGAGGTTCTGGGGCCAACGTCCTGACTTTC. It specifies CASSIGGSGANVLTF. The chain uses TRBV19 and TRBJ2-6, with D possibly matching TRBD2 (5 bases). Trimming shortened V by 3 bases and J by 1 base, and 7 bases separated the two germline ends. From germline, CDR1 is LNHDA and CDR2 SQIVND (reference sequence). This CDR3 spans 15 amino acids.

The J gene is TRBJ2-1, the V gene TRBV11-1, with D perhaps TRBD2 (6 bases). There are 14 residues in the CDR3. The V and J ends lost 3 bases and 3 bases respectively, with 9 bases between them. Germline lookup yields CDR1 SGHAT and CDR2 FQDESV (reference sequence). CDR3 bases: TGTGCCAGCAGCTTCCGGGGGAACTACAATGAGCAGTTCTTC. Translating gives CASSFRGNYNEQFF.

The chain carries TRBV19 and TRBJ1-2; TRBD1 aligns across 7 bases. The CDR3 runs to 14 residues. The V segment lost 6 bases and the J segment 0 bases; nucleotides outside the gene matches: 4. Germline V gene data show CDR1 as LNHDA and CDR2 as SQIVND (reference sequence). Here the CDR3 reads CASRPTGANYGYTF. CDR3 in DNA: TGTGCCAGTAGACCCACAGGGGCTAACTATGGCTACACCTTC.

The chain carries TRBV7-9 and TRBJ2-3; the match to TRBD2 covers 9 bases. Germline trimming cut 4 bases from V and 5 bases from J; bases unmatched to any gene: 4. This CDR3 region has 14 residues. CDR1 and CDR2 from the germline V gene are SEHNR and FQNEAQ (reference sequence). This CDR3 reads CASSSSGVKDTQYF. CDR3 nucleotide sequence: TGTGCCAGCAGCTCTAGCGGGGTGAAAGATACGCAGTATTTT.

The chain joins TRBV7-3 to TRBJ2-5, with a possible D match to TRBD1 (6 bases). Between the trimmed V and J ends, which lost 2 bases and 2 bases, there was a span of 18 bases. The V gene's germline CDR1 is SGHTA and CDR2 FQGTGA. CDR3 length equals 17 residues. For the CDR3, the DNA is TGTGCCAGCAGCTTAGGTGGCCCAGGGGCGAAACAAGAGACCCAGTACTTC. As protein: CASSLGGPGAKQETQYF. The whole variable domain, filled in from reference TRBV7-3 and TRBJ2-5, reads GAGVSQTPSNKVTEKGKYVELRCDPISGHTALYWYRQSLGQGPEFLIYFQGTGAADDSGLPNDRFFAVRPEGSVSTLKIQRTERGDSAVYLCASSLGGPGAKQETQYFGPGTRLLVL.

The gene calls are TRBV25-1 and TRBJ2-1, with TRBD1 matching over 8 bases. J lost 4 bases, V lost 5 bases, and 16 bases had no gene match. In germline, CDR1 is MGHDK, CDR2 SYGVNS. This CDR3 is 18 amino acids long. This chain's CDR3 is CASSFWATGTGAYNEQFF. The CDR3 coding sequence is TGTGCCAGCAGTTTTTGGGCGACAGGGACAGGAGCATACAATGAGCAGTTCTTC.

The chain recombines TRBV5-4 with TRBJ1-2, with D unresolved. The V and J ends lost 9 bases and 2 bases respectively, with 20 bases between them. This CDR3 contains 15 residues. The germline V gene has CDR1 SGHNT and CDR2 YYREEE (reference sequence). CDR3 bases: TGTGCCATCCCCAGAGCCGACACTCTAAACTATGGCTACACCTTC. Protein sequence: CAIPRADTLNYGYTF.

This chain links TRBV7-2 with TRBJ1-1; D may be TRBD1 (5 bases). V lost 3 bases and J lost 8, with 10 bases in between. Germline CDR1 SGHTA, CDR2 FQGNSA. The CDR3 spans 12 residues. The CDR3, as DNA: TGTGCCAGCAGCTTGGGACTTTTGGAAGCTTTCTTT. Its translation: CASSLGLLEAFF.

The chain links TRBV11-2 to TRBJ2-2, with D tentatively TRBD2 (5 bases). This CDR3 is built from 13 residues. Germline V lookup: CDR1 SGHAT, CDR2 FQNNGV. V was clipped by 5 bases and J by 9 bases, with 13 bases between them. DNA for the CDR3: TGTGCCAGCAGCCCCGTCGGGGTCCGGGAGCTGTTTTTT. It yields the protein CASSPVGVRELFF.

This chain links TRBV18 with TRBJ2-5, with 9 bases aligning to TRBD1. The V gene's germline CDR1 is KGHSH and CDR2 LQKENI. V shed 6 bases and J 2 bases; nucleotides not matched to a gene: 4. The CDR3 has 14 amino acids. Here the CDR3 DNA reads TGTGCCAGCTCTCACGACAGGGGGCAAGAGACCCAGTACTTC. The encoded protein is CASSHDRGQETQYF.

The chain links TRBV27 to TRBJ2-5; 10 bases line up with TRBD1. J was trimmed by 4 bases and V by 2 bases; bases with no gene match: 4. This CDR3 comprises 15 residues. CDR1 and CDR2 (germline): MNHEY, SMNVEV (reference sequence). CDR3: CASSLGTGAGETQYF. The CDR3 DNA sequence: TGTGCCAGCAGTTTAGGGACAGGGGCAGGAGAGACCCAGTACTTC.

V and J are TRBV19 and TRBJ1-5; the match to TRBD1 covers 7 bases. The germline CDR1 and CDR2 sequences are LNHDA and SQIVND (reference sequence). This CDR3 is built from 15 residues. The V gene end was trimmed by 4 bases and the J gene end by 1 base; junction bases not matched to a gene: 4. This chain's CDR3 is CASSTDRVSNQPQHF. The CDR3 nucleotides are TGTGCCAGTAGTACCGACAGGGTAAGCAATCAGCCCCAGCATTTT.

This clone has just a few counts. The chain couples TRBV5-6 to TRBJ2-7, with TRBD1 matching 10 bases. J gave up 9 bases and V 4 bases, and 7 bases lay outside the gene matches. This CDR3 has 13 amino acids. Germline-derived CDR1 and CDR2 are SGHDT and YYEEEE. As DNA, the CDR3 is TGTGCCAGCAGCCTAGACAGGGGGCTCGGGCAGTACTTC. The encoded protein is CASSLDRGLGQYF.

This chain joins TRBV7-9 and TRBJ2-5; perhaps TRBD1 as D (6 bases). The DNA end lines up better with TRBJ2-7; the J call may be wrong. Germline CDR1 SEHNR, CDR2 FQNEAQ (reference sequence). This CDR3 is built from 12 residues. CDR3: CASSDTGYEQYF. The DNA for the CDR3 is TGTGCCAGCAGCGATACAGGGTACGAGCAGTACTTC.

This clone was counted once. J is TRBJ2-7 and V is TRBV10-3, with TRBD2 matching over 10 bases. Trimming removed 5 bases from V and 4 bases from J; junction bases left unmatched: 2. The CDR3 runs to 13 residues. Germline V gene lookup returns CDR1 ENHRY and CDR2 SYGVKD. CDR3 nucleotides: TGTGCCATCAGTCGTAGCGGGGGGTACGAGCAGTACTTC. Encoded protein: CAISRSGGYEQYF.

This clone was picked up a small number of times. This chain joins TRBV19 and TRBJ2-1; 10 bases fit TRBD2. The V gene end was trimmed by 9 bases and the J gene end by 3 bases; junction bases not matched to a gene: 2. Germline CDR1 reads LNHDA; CDR2 reads SQIVND (reference sequence). The CDR3 sequence is 13 residues long. The CDR3 is CARRLAGYNEQFF. DNA of the CDR3: TGTGCCAGAAGACTAGCGGGCTACAATGAGCAGTTCTTC.

Only one count was recorded for this clone. The chain carries TRBV14 and TRBJ2-1, with 7 bases matching TRBD1. This CDR3 comprises 18 residues. Germline CDR1 SGHDN, CDR2 FVKESK. The ends lost 0 bases at V and 1 base at J; junction bases unmatched: 9. DNA of the CDR3: TGTGCCAGCAGCCAAGAGTACTTAGGGGGCAAATCCTACAATGAGCAGTTCTTC. It encodes CASSQEYLGGKSYNEQFF.

The genes are TRBV6-6 and TRBJ1-3, with 7 bases aligning to TRBD1. The J segment lost 7 bases and the V segment lost 8 bases, leaving 14 bases of the junction unmatched. The germline gives CDR1 MNHNY, CDR2 SVGAGI (reference sequence). The CDR3 spans 15 residues. The CDR3 DNA sequence: TGTGCCAGCGGCCCCCTGGCAGGGGGGAGGAACACCATATATTTT. It encodes CASGPLAGGRNTIYF.

The genes are TRBV10-3 and TRBJ1-6; 9 bases match TRBD1. The CDR3 sequence is 16 residues long. Trimming removed 4 bases from V and 7 bases from J; junction bases left unmatched: 8. Germline CDR1 reads ENHRY; CDR2 reads SYGVKD. The CDR3 protein is CAISGTPGQGNSPLHF. The CDR3 coding sequence is TGTGCCATCAGTGGAACTCCGGGACAGGGAAATTCACCCCTCCACTTT.

This chain links TRBV4-2 with TRBJ2-1; tentative D call: TRBD2 (5 bases). V lost 4 bases and J 4 bases, leaving 17 bases between the germline ends. The CDR3 is 16 residues long. Germline V gene lookup returns CDR1 LGHNA and CDR2 YNFKEQ. In nucleotides, the CDR3 is TGTGCCAGCAGCCCGGTGGCCCGACTAAGATACAATGAGCAGTTCTTC. It specifies CASSPVARLRYNEQFF.

The rearrangement uses TRBV5-1 and TRBJ2-3; D may be TRBD1 (6 bases). The V end lost 4 bases, the J end lost 1 base, and 10 bases lay between the germline ends. Per germline, CDR1 SGHRS and CDR2 YFSETQ. This CDR3 has 14 amino acids. As DNA, the CDR3 is TGCGCCAGCAGCCCCGGACAGCGCACAGATACGCAGTATTTT. Protein product: CASSPGQRTDTQYF.

V usage is TRBV6-6 and J usage is TRBJ2-1; TRBD2 matches at 7 bases. The CDR3 is 15 residues long. The germline V gene has CDR1 MNHNY and CDR2 SVGAGI (reference sequence). V lost 5 bases, J lost 4 bases, and 8 bases stayed unmatched. The CDR3 sequence: CASSPAGTKYNEQFF. The CDR3 nucleotides read TGTGCCAGCAGTCCCGCCGGGACTAAATACAATGAGCAGTTCTTC.

The chain joins TRBV20-1 to TRBJ1-1; D gene uncertain. CDR1 is DFQATT, CDR2 SNEGSKA, per germline (reference sequence). V was trimmed by 6 bases and J by 11 bases, leaving 16 bases between them. The CDR3 length is 11 residues. CDR3 bases: TGCAGTGCCCGTAGTAGGGAGGCCGCTTTCTTT. It specifies CSARSREAAFF.

The chain has TRBV7-9 and TRBJ2-1; perhaps TRBD1 as D (6 bases). Germline CDR1 is SEHNR and CDR2 is FQNEAQ (reference sequence). Trimming stripped 5 bases from V and 0 bases from J, with 8 bases between. The CDR3 totals 14 residues. CDR3 in DNA: TGTGCCAGCAGCGGGGGCAGCTCCTACAATGAGCAGTTCTTC. This sequence encodes CASSGGSSYNEQFF. The variable domain in full, with the rest retrieved from reference TRBV7-9 and TRBJ2-1, is DTGVSQNPRHKITKRGQNVTFRCDPISEHNRLYWYRQTLGQGPEFLTYFQNEAQLEKSRLLSDRFSAERPKGSFSTLEIQRTEQGDSAMYLCASSGGSSYNEQFFGPGTRLTVL.